These 14 T cell receptor beta chains were all obtained from the same sample, sequenced in a study of T cells expressing NK-cell markers. TCRdb reprocessed the 5' RACE reads, keeping one entry per CDR3 protein, no DNA. Reported are over 100,000 distinct CDR3 sequences; the ten largest clones contain about a fifth. Sequencing was carried out using blood T cells: a sorted CD56 or NKG2C T cell subset, CD4+ or CD8+ T cells, or bulk PBMC T cells (not recorded which). The receptors derive from a woman between 18 and 70 years old in good health.

This chain uses TRBV20-1 with TRBJ2-7; the D call from TCRdb, TRBD2, cannot be confirmed without DNA. Germline CDR1 DFQATT, CDR2 SNEGSKA (reference sequence). This CDR3 comprises 12 residues. The CDR3 spells CSARASGGEQYF.

The chain links TRBV4-3 to TRBJ1-1; TCRdb proposes TRBD1, but this gene call is untestable without DNA. Germline CDR1 reads LGHNA; CDR2 reads YSLEER. The CDR3 totals 14 residues. This CDR3 is CASSQGVGGREAFF.

The rearrangement joins TRBV4-2 to TRBJ1-1; TCRdb outputs TRBD1, but without DNA this stays unchecked. The CDR3 extends over 15 amino acids. In germline, CDR1 is LGHNA, CDR2 YNFKEQ. CDR3: CASSPTPTGGTEAFF.

This chain joins TRBV29-1 and TRBJ2-3. Germline assignment: CDR1 SQVTM and CDR2 ANQGSEA. The CDR3 length is 14 residues. The CDR3 loop reads CSVEGGIDTDTQYF.

This chain connects TRBV20-1 to TRBJ2-2. Germline V gives CDR1 DFQATT, CDR2 SNEGSKA (reference sequence). CDR3 length equals 13 residues. CDR3 residues: CGVAWANTGELFF.

V gene TRBV6-5 combines with J gene TRBJ2-4. This CDR3 has 16 amino acids. Germline V gene lookup returns CDR1 MNHEY and CDR2 SVGAGI. The CDR3 here is CASSYSEGLAKNIQYF.

V is TRBV28 and J is TRBJ2-7; no DNA is available, so the TRBD2 call from TCRdb remains unchecked. CDR1 is MDHEN, CDR2 SYDVKM, per germline. CDR3 length: 14 residues. The CDR3 sequence: CASSQTSIAYEQYF.

CDR3 protein: CASSQVAGGLTGELFF. This chain joins TRBV3-1 and TRBJ2-2; TCRdb's D call of TRBD1 is untestable without DNA. This CDR3 spans 16 amino acids. The germline V gene has CDR1 LGHDT and CDR2 YNNKEL (reference sequence). The variable domain in full, completed from reference TRBV3-1 and TRBJ2-2, reads DTAVSQTPKYLVTQMGNDKSIKCEQNLGHDTMYWYKQDSKKFLKIMFSYNNKELIINETVPNRFSPKSPDKAHLNLHINSLELGDSAVYFCASSQVAGGLTGELFFGEGSRLTVL.

J is TRBJ2-2 and V is TRBV14; as DNA is missing, the TRBD1 call by TCRdb cannot be tested. CDR1 and CDR2 from the germline V gene are SGHDN and FVKESK. The CDR3 runs to 16 residues. The CDR3 sequence: CASSQGRGVATGELFF.

CDR3 amino acids: CASSQESGDWLLNEQFF. This chain uses TRBV4-3 with TRBJ2-1; TCRdb names TRBD2, which stays unverified in the absence of DNA. This CDR3 contains 17 residues. The germline V gene has CDR1 LGHNA and CDR2 YSLEER.

The CDR3 sequence: CASSQEGIRRPSTDTQYF. The chain uses TRBV3-1 and TRBJ2-3; TCRdb's assignment of TRBD1 cannot be checked, as there is no DNA. This CDR3 has 18 amino acids. Looked up from germline, CDR1 is LGHDT and CDR2 is YNNKEL (reference sequence).

The J gene is TRBJ2-1, the V gene TRBV7-9; without DNA, the TCRdb call of TRBD2 cannot be checked. The CDR3 spans 15 residues. CDR1 and CDR2 from the germline V gene are SEHNR and FQNEAQ (reference sequence). This chain's CDR3 is CASSFAGLVGVEQFF. The variable domain in full, with the rest retrieved from reference TRBV7-9 and TRBJ2-1, is DTGVSQNPRHKITKRGQNVTFRCDPISEHNRLYWYRQTLGQGPEFLTYFQNEAQLEKSRLLSDRFSAERPKGSFSTLEIQRTEQGDSAMYLCASSFAGLVGVEQFFGPGTRLTVL.

The CDR3 reads CASSISPGQYTF. The chain uses TRBV27 and TRBJ1-2; TCRdb designates TRBD1, a call that cannot be tested without DNA. The CDR3 consists of 12 residues. The germline V gene has CDR1 MNHEY and CDR2 SMNVEV (reference sequence).

This chain links TRBV15 with TRBJ2-5. The CDR3 spans 13 residues. Looked up from germline, CDR1 is LNHNV and CDR2 is YYDKDF (reference sequence). CDR3 in amino acids: CATSGRTKETQYF.